This TCR beta chain stems from a study of T cells after yellow fever vaccination. MiXCR was run by TCRdb on the 5' RACE reads, yielding one entry per CDR3 protein. The data contain roughly 240,000 distinct CDR3 sequences, less than 7.5% of them singletons. This clonotype was seen ten or more times. This CDR3 contains 16 residues. The germline CDR1 and CDR2 sequences are SGHTA and FQGNSA. V lost 5 bases to trimming and J lost 2 bases; unmatched junction nucleotides: 10. The TCR originated in a man aged 30 to 45 who received the YFV17D yellow fever vaccine. The chain carries TRBV7-2 and TRBJ2-3; 7 nucleotides match TRBD2. Sequencing was performed on CD4+ T cells sorted from PBMCs, taken on the day of the yellow fever booster vaccination. The CDR3 region has the DNA TGTGCCAGCAGCGAACCAAGGGACTACCTCACAGATACGCAGTATTTT. This codes for CASSEPRDYLTDTQYF.